Listed below are T cell receptor beta chains from one sample, sequenced in a study of T cell changes during pregnancy in multiple sclerosis. The protocol was immunoSEQ multiplex PCR, while the TCRdb copy is restricted to in-frame clones and leaves out a portion. The profile shows approximately 85,000 clones, approximately 91% of them singletons. The material was peripheral blood, obtained in the first trimester of pregnancy. The receptor set was obtained from a female donor with multiple sclerosis, enrolled in a pregnancy study. Each CDR3 is given without its conserved first and last residue.

V gene	J gene	CDR3 protein
TRBV6-5	TRBJ2-5	ASSYWGRETQY
TRBV29-1	TRBJ2-7	SVVGSSYEQY
TRBV25-1	TRBJ1-3	ASSSPPDTHVGNTIY
TRBV6-6	TRBJ2-7	ASGTVTYEQY
TRBV2	TRBJ1-1	ASISAGHMNTEAF
TRBV28	TRBJ1-5	ASSFLDGTH
TRBV4-3	TRBJ2-2	ASSQEPPGRTGELF
TRBV9	TRBJ1-2	ASSASQGVDYT
TRBV27	TRBJ1-6	ASSLLIGGLGSPLH
TRBV6-5	TRBJ1-1	ASSYRGGRNTEAF
TRBV29-1	TRBJ2-1	SVERTAYNEQF
TRBV18	TRBJ2-3	ASSPYRGSTDTQY
TRBV7-2	TRBJ2-5	ASSGGGEGTQY
TRBV6-5	TRBJ2-1	ASSYNVESQQF
TRBV7-9	TRBJ2-1	ASSPGFFEQF
TRBV2	TRBJ1-1	ASSEETGTEAF
TRBV19	TRBJ2-1	ATDSGGSYNEQF
TRBV7-9	TRBJ1-1	ASSSQQAAF
TRBV19	TRBJ2-6	ASGRPGTTGANVLT
TRBV9	TRBJ2-2	ASSVGGYPNTGELF
TRBV5-6	TRBJ1-6	ASSLVQGDNSPLH
TRBV29-1	TRBJ2-5	SAGGRETQY
TRBV28	TRBJ1-6	ASSRVFTLH
TRBV15	TRBJ2-4	ATTFGTEDIQY
TRBV5-1	TRBJ2-1	ASSLGGLAGVGNEQF
TRBV28	TRBJ2-7	ASSLTKFGGSSYEQY
TRBV29-1	TRBJ1-1	SVGLSEATEAF
TRBV25-1	TRBJ2-5	ASSRGGVETQY
TRBV2	TRBJ2-1	ASTGLRGYNEQF
TRBV5-1	TRBJ2-5	ASSKTGQGTETQY
TRBV2	TRBJ2-1	ASRALGLARPMTEQF
TRBV28	TRBJ1-2	ASSPNPLTGKGYT
TRBV27	TRBJ2-7	ASSLTGGSYEQY
TRBV18	TRBJ2-3	ASSPISGYTDTQY
TRBV7-2	TRBJ2-7	ASSSIAGGSYEQY
TRBV5-5	TRBJ1-6	ASSWDSYNSPLH
TRBV7-9	TRBJ1-5	ASSPGQINQPQH
TRBV4-3	TRBJ2-3	ASSHGQDTDTQY
TRBV14	TRBJ1-2	ASSQDSQTQGNYGYT
TRBV18	TRBJ2-5	ASSAQETQY
TRBV5-1	TRBJ2-1	ASSLGETSINEQF
TRBV14	TRBJ1-1	ASSQGQNTEAF
TRBV7-6	TRBJ2-2	ASSPGGSWTGELF
TRBV7-9	TRBJ2-1	ASSLGSGRARVNNEQF
TRBV6-5	TRBJ2-5	ASRGVADHSETQY
TRBV6-1	TRBJ2-1	ASSVDRGRISGGYNEQF
TRBV25-1	TRBJ2-1	ASSEFSGPSSWNDEQF
TRBV5-1	TRBJ1-6	ASSVGQYNSPLH
TRBV19	TRBJ1-2	ASRPTGEGSGGYT
TRBV5-6	TRBJ2-1	ASSGGLAGGNEQF
TRBV7-2	TRBJ2-7	ASSLDFRGINEQY
TRBV29-1	TRBJ2-2	SDLQGNTGELF